A few counts support the clone carrying this T cell receptor (beta chain). Antigen: not known. Uncontrolled infections, other autoimmune diseases, pregnancy or lactation led to exclusion of patients. Every diagnosis used clinical symptoms, serum thyroxine and TRAb, thyroid ultrasound and orbital computed tomography. Authors of the study amplified TCR beta CDR3 regions from RNA transcripts. The HTBI primer set drove a first-round RT-PCR of the TCR CDR3. In TCRdb, the multiplex PCR reads were re-called with MiXCR into one record per CDR3 protein. The table records hundreds of thousands of distinct CDR3 sequences, roughly 15% of them present only once. This entry comes from a study of T cells in Graves' hyperthyroidism and ophthalmopathy. Study summary: Prior to any treatment, at the point of initial diagnosis, peripheral blood was collected. Findings of the study overall: Also found in blood were most expanded thyroid clonotypes above 0.001.

Germline CDR1 SGHRS, CDR2 YFSETQ. CDR3 length: 13 residues. V lost 2 bases and J lost 3, with 8 bases in between. The gene calls are TRBV5-1 and TRBJ2-5; no reliable D call. Sequencing used blood. The TCR originated in a woman aged 45 to 65 with Graves' ophthalmopathy. In nucleotides, the CDR3 is TGCGCCAGCAGCTTTCTTGGGAAAGAGACCCAGTACTTC. Translated, it gives CASSFLGKETQYF.